This T cell receptor (beta chain) derives from a study of blood T cells in healthy people across ages. This clonotype has more than one count but fewer than ten. Next came a second PCR, run for about 6 to 12 cycles, which used a sample-barcoded 5' primer along with a J-beta primer mix. TCRdb re-called the 5' RACE reads through MiXCR, storing one row per CDR3 protein. This table has fewer than 1 million distinct CDR3 sequences, around two fifths appearing once. Germline CDR1 reads MNHEY; CDR2 reads SMNVEV (reference sequence). With V trimmed by 7 bases and J by 3 bases, 14 bases remained unmatched. This CDR3 comprises 16 residues.

The source is a man in his sixties in good health. The V call is TRBV27, the J call TRBJ2-5; TRBD2 agrees at 7 bases. The sequenced material came from blood. The CDR3 reads CASISIGASGKETQYF. The DNA for the CDR3 is TGTGCCAGCATCTCGATTGGTGCTAGCGGCAAAGAGACCCAGTACTTC.